This is a list of T cell receptor beta chains from one sample in a study of identifying expanded T cells in peripheral blood. TCRdb's table, derived via immunoSEQ multiplex PCR, lists solely in-frame clones and lacks some. Among some 99,000 clones listed, approximately 90% were seen once. Sequencing used blood. The receptor source for this set is a person between 18 and 70 years old in good health. Both conserved end residues are part of each CDR3. The D gene is left open where the match is weak. Clone size appears in some rows only: once, few, many, or a class for an expanded clone.

clone size	D gene	V gene	J gene	CDR3 DNA	CDR3 protein
-	-	TRBV11-2	TRBJ1-1	TGTGCCAGCAGCTTCGACACTGAAGCTTTCTTT	CASSFDTEAFF
-	-	TRBV19	TRBJ1-5	TGTGCCAGTAGTATAGTGGGGGTTCCCAACAATCAGCCCCAGCATTTT	CASSIVGVPNNQPQHF
-	-	TRBV14	TRBJ1-2	TGTGCCAGCAGCCAAGAGGCACCTAACTATGGCTACACCTTC	CASSQEAPNYGYTF
-	-	TRBV29-1	TRBJ1-2	TGCAGCGTTGATGGCGGGGCGGGCGAGTGGGGCTACACCTTC	CSVDGGAGEWGYTF
-	TRBD1	TRBV7-3	TRBJ2-5	TGTGCCAGCAGCTTCGTCCAGGGGGAAGGGACCCAGTACTTC	CASSFVQGEGTQYF
-	-	TRBV18	TRBJ2-3	TGTGCCAGCTCACCCTTGGCAGGGGCTGATACGCAGTATTTT	CASSPLAGADTQYF
once	-	TRBV10-1	TRBJ2-4	TGCGCCAGCAGTGAAGAAATAGCCAAAAACATTCAGTACTTC	CASSEEIAKNIQYF
-	-	TRBV6-1	TRBJ1-5	TGTGCCAGCAGTCCCAAGACAGGTGGGGGCGGGTCCCAGCATTTT	CASSPKTGGGGSQHF
-	-	TRBV7-9	TRBJ2-7	TGTGCCAGCAGCCACCGCCAAGGCTACGAGCAGTACTTC	CASSHRQGYEQYF
-	-	TRBV28	TRBJ2-1	TGTGCCAATTCGCAGGGAGGTATCTACAATGAGCAGTTCTTC	CANSQGGIYNEQFF
-	-	TRBV19	TRBJ1-1	TGTGCCAGTAGGGATCTGGGAGGAGGAAACACTGAAGCTTTCTTT	CASRDLGGGNTEAFF
-	-	TRBV5-1	TRBJ2-3	TGCGCCAGCAGCTTGGGCGGGGTTTTGATTGATACGCAGTATTTT	CASSLGGVLIDTQYF
once	TRBD2	TRBV29-1	TRBJ2-3	TGCAGCGTTGAAGATCCCTTGACTAGCGGGCCAGATACGCAGTATTTT	CSVEDPLTSGPDTQYF
-	-	TRBV19	TRBJ1-5	TGTGCCACCTGGGGGGGGACGGACAATCAGCCCCAGCATTTT	CATWGGTDNQPQHF
-	TRBD2	TRBV11-3	TRBJ2-5	TGTGCCAGCAGCCCAGGACTAGCGGAACAAGAGACCCAGTACTTC	CASSPGLAEQETQYF
-	-	TRBV7-9	TRBJ1-4	TGTGCCAGCGTAGGGGTCCTTAATGAAAAACTGTTTTTT	CASVGVLNEKLFF
-	-	TRBV2	TRBJ2-3	TGTGCCAGCAGTTCGCAGGGTAGGGGCACAGATACGCAGTATTTT	CASSSQGRGTDTQYF
-	TRBD1	TRBV5-4	TRBJ1-4	TGTGCCAGCAGCAAAGGACAGGGTGGGGGTAATGAAAAACTGTTTTTT	CASSKGQGGGNEKLFF
-	TRBD2	TRBV7-8	TRBJ2-7	TGTGCCAGCAGCACCCTGGGGGGGTCCGAGCAGTACTTC	CASSTLGGSEQYF
few	-	TRBV2	TRBJ2-3	TGTGCCAGCAGTGCAACTAGCACAGATACGCAGTATTTT	CASSATSTDTQYF
-	TRBD2	TRBV5-1	TRBJ2-1	TGCGCCAGCAGCCTAGCGGGAGGGGTGGAGCAGTTCTTC	CASSLAGGVEQFF
-	-	TRBV11-1	TRBJ1-6	TGTGCCAGCAGCCGTTATAATTCACCCCTCCACTTT	CASSRYNSPLHF
-	TRBD1	TRBV6-1	TRBJ2-3	TGTGCCAGCAGTGAAGTAGACAGGGACCTAAGCACAGATACGCAGTATTTT	CASSEVDRDLSTDTQYF
-	-	TRBV15	TRBJ1-2	TGTGCCACCAGCAGGGGGTTGGTTGATGGCTACACCTTC	CATSRGLVDGYTF
-	-	TRBV11-2	TRBJ2-1	TGTGCCAGCAGCTTAGGGACAGCCGACAATGAGCAGTTCTTC	CASSLGTADNEQFF
-	-	TRBV29-1	TRBJ1-3	TGCAGCGTTGAACGGGGGAAACCCTCTGGAAACACCATATATTTT	CSVERGKPSGNTIYF
-	-	TRBV18	TRBJ1-1	TGTGCCAGCTCACTTCTGGCTGGGGTTACTGAAGCTTTCTTT	CASSLLAGVTEAFF
-	-	TRBV6-7	TRBJ1-5	TGTGCCGAGGTGTCGGGAGGTCAGCCCCAGCATTTT	CAEVSGGQPQHF
once	-	TRBV19	TRBJ1-4	TGTGCCAGTAGTATGGGTGCTAATGAAAAACTGTTTTTT	CASSMGANEKLFF
-	TRBD1	TRBV28	TRBJ2-5	TGTGCCAGCAGTCCCTGGACAGGAGAGAGCGAGACCCAGTACTTC	CASSPWTGESETQYF
-	-	TRBV7-3	TRBJ2-3	TGTGCCAGCAGCTTTACCCCGGGGTTAACAGATACGCAGTATTTT	CASSFTPGLTDTQYF
-	TRBD2	TRBV4-2	TRBJ2-5	TGTGCCAGCAGCCATAGGACTAGCGGGAGCGGGGAGACCCAGTACTTC	CASSHRTSGSGETQYF
-	-	TRBV5-5	TRBJ1-1	TGTGCCAGCAGCTTGTTGCAAATCGGAGGGGTTTCTTACACTGAAGCTTTCTTT	CASSLLQIGGVSYTEAFF
-	TRBD1	TRBV7-9	TRBJ1-4	TGTGCCAGCAGGGTAGGGGGCACTAATGAAAAACTGTTTTTT	CASRVGGTNEKLFF
-	-	TRBV5-1	TRBJ2-5	TGCGCCAGCAGCTTGGCCCTGGGGGCGGGCCAAGAGACCCAGTACTTC	CASSLALGAGQETQYF
few	TRBD1	TRBV5-6	TRBJ1-5	TGTGCCAGCAGTTTAAAGACAGGGGTGCAGCCCCAGCATTTT	CASSLKTGVQPQHF
-	-	TRBV14	TRBJ1-1	TGTGCCAGCAGCCAACTGACAGCCACTGAAGCTTTCTTT	CASSQLTATEAFF
-	-	TRBV19	TRBJ1-5	TGTGCCAGTAGTATTTCGCCACCCGGGGATCAGCCCCAGCATTTT	CASSISPPGDQPQHF
few	-	TRBV4-1	TRBJ2-5	TGCGCCAGCAGCCAAGGACGGTTCCAAGAGACCCAGTACTTC	CASSQGRFQETQYF
-	-	TRBV19	TRBJ1-5	TGTGCCAGTAGTCCGCTCAGTAGCAATCAGCCCCAGCATTTT	CASSPLSSNQPQHF
-	TRBD1	TRBV7-9	TRBJ2-7	TGTGCCAGCAGCTTGAGGGACAGGGCTCACGAGCAGTACTTC	CASSLRDRAHEQYF
-	TRBD1	TRBV19	TRBJ2-7	TGTGCCAGTAGTATTTACGGACAGGGTTACGAGCAGTACTTC	CASSIYGQGYEQYF
-	-	TRBV6-6	TRBJ1-6	TGTGCCAGCAGAGAGAAGGGGGTTGCCTATAATTCACCCCTCCACTTT	CASREKGVAYNSPLHF
once	-	TRBV11-3	TRBJ2-2	TGTGCCAGCAGATCAGGGGCCACCGGGGAGCTGTTTTTT	CASRSGATGELFF
-	-	TRBV4-1	TRBJ1-5	TGCGCCAGCAGCCAAGTTTCGGGGAGGCGCCAGCCCCAGCATTTT	CASSQVSGRRQPQHF
-	-	TRBV4-2	TRBJ2-1	TGTGCCAGCAGCCAAGCCCAACAGGCAGTCCGGAGGAATGAGCAGTTCTTC	CASSQAQQAVRRNEQFF
-	-	TRBV19	TRBJ2-2	TGTGCCAGTAGTATGAACACCGGGGAGCTGTTTTTT	CASSMNTGELFF